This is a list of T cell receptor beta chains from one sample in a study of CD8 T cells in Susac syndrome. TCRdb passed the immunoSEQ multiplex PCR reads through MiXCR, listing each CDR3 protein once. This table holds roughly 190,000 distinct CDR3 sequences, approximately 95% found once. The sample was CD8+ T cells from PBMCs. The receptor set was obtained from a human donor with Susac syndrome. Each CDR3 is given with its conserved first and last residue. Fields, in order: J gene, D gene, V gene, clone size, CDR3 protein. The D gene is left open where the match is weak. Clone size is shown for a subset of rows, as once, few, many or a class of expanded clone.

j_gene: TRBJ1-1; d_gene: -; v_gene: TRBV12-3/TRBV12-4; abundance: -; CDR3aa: CASRQGTEAFF
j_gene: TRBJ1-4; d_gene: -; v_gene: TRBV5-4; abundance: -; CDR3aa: CASSLGRGNEKLFF
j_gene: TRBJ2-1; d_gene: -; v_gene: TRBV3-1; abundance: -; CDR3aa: CASSQVRRDTHNLEQFF
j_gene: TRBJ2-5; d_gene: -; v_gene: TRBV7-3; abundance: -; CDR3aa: CASSKPGLRIQETQYF
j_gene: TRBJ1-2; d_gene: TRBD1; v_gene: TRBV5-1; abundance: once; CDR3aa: CASSPETGGFSYGYTF
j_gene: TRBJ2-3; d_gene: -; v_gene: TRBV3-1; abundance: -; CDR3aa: CASSQGGSHTDTQYF
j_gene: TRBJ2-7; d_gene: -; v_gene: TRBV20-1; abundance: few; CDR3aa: CSARGGLSYEQYF
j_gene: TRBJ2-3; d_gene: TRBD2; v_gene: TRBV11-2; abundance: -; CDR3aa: CASSLPQSGTSTDTQYF
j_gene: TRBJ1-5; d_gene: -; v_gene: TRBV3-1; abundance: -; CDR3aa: CASSQDPTENQPQHF
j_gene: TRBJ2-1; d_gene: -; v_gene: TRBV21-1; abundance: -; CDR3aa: CASSKGTHEEYNEQFF
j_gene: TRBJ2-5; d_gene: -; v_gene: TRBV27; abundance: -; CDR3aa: CASSLSPSVQETQYF
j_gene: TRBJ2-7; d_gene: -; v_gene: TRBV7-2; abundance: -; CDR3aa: CASSFSGAVVAYEQYF
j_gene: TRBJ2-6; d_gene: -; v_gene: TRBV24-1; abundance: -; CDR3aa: CATSDFRAGANVLTF
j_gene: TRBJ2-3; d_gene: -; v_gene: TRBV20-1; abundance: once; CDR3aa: CSANGRGIDTQYF
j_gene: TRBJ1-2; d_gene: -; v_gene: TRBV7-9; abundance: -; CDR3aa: CASSDWGNYGYTF
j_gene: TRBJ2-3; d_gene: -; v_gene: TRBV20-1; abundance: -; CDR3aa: CSASVWLNSDPDTQYF
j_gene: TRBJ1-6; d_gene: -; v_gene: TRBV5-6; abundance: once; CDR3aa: CASSLLANSPLHF
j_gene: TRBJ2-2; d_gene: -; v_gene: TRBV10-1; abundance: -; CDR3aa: CASSDIPTGELFF
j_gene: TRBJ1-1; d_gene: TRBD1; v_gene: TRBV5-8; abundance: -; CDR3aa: CASSLVATGLNTEAFF
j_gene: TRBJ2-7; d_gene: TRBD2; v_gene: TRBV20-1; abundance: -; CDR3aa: CSAPTSGSGGEQYF
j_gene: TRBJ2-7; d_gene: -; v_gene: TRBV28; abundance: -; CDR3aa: CASSPGGSRLYF
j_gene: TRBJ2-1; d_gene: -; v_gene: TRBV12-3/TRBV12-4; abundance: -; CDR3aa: CASSFRGYNEQFF
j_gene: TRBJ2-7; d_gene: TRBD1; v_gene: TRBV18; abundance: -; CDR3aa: CASSPRTGIEYEQYF
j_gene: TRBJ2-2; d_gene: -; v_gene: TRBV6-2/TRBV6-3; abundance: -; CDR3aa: CASVASGELFF
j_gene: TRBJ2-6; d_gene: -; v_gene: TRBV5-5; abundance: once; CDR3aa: CASSRGSSHRPGANVLTF
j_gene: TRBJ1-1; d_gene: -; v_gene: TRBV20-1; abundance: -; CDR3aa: CSARGPSEAFF
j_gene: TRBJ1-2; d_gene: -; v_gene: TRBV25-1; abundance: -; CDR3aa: CASSEYSPTYGYTF
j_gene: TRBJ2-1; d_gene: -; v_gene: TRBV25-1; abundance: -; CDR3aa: CASGGNNEQFF
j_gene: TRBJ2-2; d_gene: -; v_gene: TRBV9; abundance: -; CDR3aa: CASSDRTGGELFF
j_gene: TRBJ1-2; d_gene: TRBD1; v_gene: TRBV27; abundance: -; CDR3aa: CASSLAAGGGYGYTF
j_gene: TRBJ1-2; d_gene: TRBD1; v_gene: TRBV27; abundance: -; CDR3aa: CASSPRDSYYGYTF
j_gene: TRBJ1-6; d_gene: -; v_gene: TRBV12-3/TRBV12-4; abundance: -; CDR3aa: CASSLPRGGNNSPLHF
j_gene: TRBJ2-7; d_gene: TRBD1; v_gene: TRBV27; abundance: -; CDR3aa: CASSPSQGTYEQYF
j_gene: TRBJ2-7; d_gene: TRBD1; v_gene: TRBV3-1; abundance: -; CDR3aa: CASSHWTGASYEQYF
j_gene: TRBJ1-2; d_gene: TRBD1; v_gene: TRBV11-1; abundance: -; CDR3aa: CASSPDRGLDYGYTF
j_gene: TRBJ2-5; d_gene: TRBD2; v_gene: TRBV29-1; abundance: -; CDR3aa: CSVVLAASQETQYF
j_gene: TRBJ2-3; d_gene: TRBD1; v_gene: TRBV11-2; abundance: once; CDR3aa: CASSLDLGQRTDTQYF
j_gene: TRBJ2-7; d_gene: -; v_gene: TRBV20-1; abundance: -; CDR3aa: CSARSIGGTYEQYF
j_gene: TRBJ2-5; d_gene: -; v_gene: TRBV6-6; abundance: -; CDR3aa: CASSPSSYETQYF
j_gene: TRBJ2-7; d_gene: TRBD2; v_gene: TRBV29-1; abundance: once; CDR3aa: CSVEDSKAGVAHEQYF
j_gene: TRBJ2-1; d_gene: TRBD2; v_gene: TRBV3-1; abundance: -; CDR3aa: CASRESLLAGARNEQFF